This T cell receptor beta chain was captured by sequencing in a study of blood T cell repertoires in COVID-19. Clones were sequenced by immunoSEQ multiplex PCR, and TCRdb holds only the in-frame ones, with some missing. The table includes roughly 360,000 clones, more than 75% detected once. The sequenced sample consisted of peripheral blood. The source is a human donor with acute or convalescent COVID-19. The donor label of this sample is uncertain.

Written as DNA, the CDR3 is TGTGCCAGCAGCAGGACAGTGCCTAACACTGAAGCTTTCTTT. This gives the protein CASSRTVPNTEAFF. The V gene is TRBV3-1 (or the pseudogene TRBV3-2), the J gene TRBJ1-1; a possible D gene is TRBD1 (6 bases). The CDR3 sequence is 14 residues long. Germline assignment: CDR1 LGHDT and CDR2 YNNKEL (reference sequence). V lost 5 bases, J lost 2 bases, and 12 bases lay in between.